This entry concerns a single T cell receptor beta chain. The antigen is unknown. The CDR3 is 14 residues long. Between the trimmed V and J ends, which lost 8 bases and 4 bases, there was a span of 18 bases. Germline-derived CDR1 and CDR2 are SNHLY and FYNNEI. This record comes from a study of cytomegalovirus exposure and HLA in healthy donors. Across the study: The use of the same platform for the 110 or so validation repertoires and the 600 to 800 first-cohort repertoires was reported by a later analysis.

Notes on the study in general: In vitro assays verified that three CMV-associated chains recognized CMV antigens specifically. Listed as cytomegalovirus-associated were around 160 TCR beta chains.

Separate from the approximately 650-subject first cohort, the roughly 120-subject validation cohort was the one that the donors belonged to. TCRdb's copy holds only in-frame clones and misses some; the assay was immunoSEQ multiplex PCR. The sample lists about 130,000 clones, around 90% seen once, with about 2% in the top ten. This sequence originates from a woman between 18 and 29 years old in good health and CMV-seronegative. The chain links TRBV2 to TRBJ2-7, with a weak D call TRBD2 (6 bases). Sequencing was done on a sample of PBMCs. The CDR3 DNA reads as TGTGCCAGCGTCTCCGGGACTTCGAGGTACGAGCAGTACTTC. Translating gives CASVSGTSRYEQYF. The complete variable domain, with remaining parts taken from reference TRBV2 and TRBJ2-7, reads EPEVTQTPSHQVTQMGQEVILRCVPISNHLYFYWYRQILGQKVEFLVSFYNNEISEKSEIFDDQFSVERPDGSNFTLKIRSTKLEDSAMYFCASVSGTSRYEQYFGPGTRLTVT.